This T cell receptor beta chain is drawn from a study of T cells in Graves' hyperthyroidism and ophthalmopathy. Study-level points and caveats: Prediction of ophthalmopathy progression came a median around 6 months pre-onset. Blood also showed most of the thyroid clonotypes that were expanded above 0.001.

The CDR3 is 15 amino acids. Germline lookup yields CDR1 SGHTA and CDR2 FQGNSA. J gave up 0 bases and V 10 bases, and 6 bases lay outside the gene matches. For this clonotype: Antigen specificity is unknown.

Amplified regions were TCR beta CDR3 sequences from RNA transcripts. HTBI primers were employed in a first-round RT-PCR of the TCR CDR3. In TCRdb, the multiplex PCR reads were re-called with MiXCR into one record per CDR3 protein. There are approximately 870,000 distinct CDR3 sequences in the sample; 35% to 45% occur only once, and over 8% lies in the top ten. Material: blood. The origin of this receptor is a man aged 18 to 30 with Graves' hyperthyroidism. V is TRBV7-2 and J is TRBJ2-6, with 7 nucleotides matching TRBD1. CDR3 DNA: TGTGCCACCCAGGGGGTAGTCTCTGGGGCCAACGTCCTGACTTTC. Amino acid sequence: CATQGVVSGANVLTF.